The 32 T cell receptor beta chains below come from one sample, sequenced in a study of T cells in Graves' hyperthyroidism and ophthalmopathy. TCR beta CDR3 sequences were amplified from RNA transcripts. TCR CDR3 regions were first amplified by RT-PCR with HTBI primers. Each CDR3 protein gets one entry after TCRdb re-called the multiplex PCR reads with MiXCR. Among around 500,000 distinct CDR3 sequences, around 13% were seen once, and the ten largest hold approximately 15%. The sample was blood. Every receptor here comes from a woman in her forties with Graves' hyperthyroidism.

The chain's CDR3 is CASSSQGGSEKLFF. The DNA of the CDR3 is TGTGCCAGCAGCTCACAGGGCGGGAGTGAAAAACTGTTTTTT. The chain uses TRBV5-5 and TRBJ1-4, with D perhaps TRBD1 (6 bases). CDR1 is SGHKS and CDR2 is YYEKEE in the germline V gene (reference sequence). V was pared by 3 bases and J by 7 bases, with 13 bases between. There are 14 residues in the CDR3.

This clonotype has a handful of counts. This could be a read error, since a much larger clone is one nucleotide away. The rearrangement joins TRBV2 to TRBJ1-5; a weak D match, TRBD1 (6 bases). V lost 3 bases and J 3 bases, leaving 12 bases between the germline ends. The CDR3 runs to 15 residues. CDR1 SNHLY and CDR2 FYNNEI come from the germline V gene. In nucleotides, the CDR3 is TGTGCCAGCAGTGAGGCCAGGGGTATCAATCAGCCCCAGCATTTT. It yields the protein CASSEARGINQPQHF.

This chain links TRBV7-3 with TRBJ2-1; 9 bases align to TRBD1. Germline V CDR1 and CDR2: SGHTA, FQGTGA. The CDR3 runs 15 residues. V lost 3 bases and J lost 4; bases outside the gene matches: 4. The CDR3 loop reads CASSLTGGGYNEQFF. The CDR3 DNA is TGTGCCAGCAGCTTGACAGGGGGGGGTTACAATGAGCAGTTCTTC. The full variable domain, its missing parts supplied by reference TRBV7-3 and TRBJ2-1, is GAGVSQTPSNKVTEKGKYVELRCDPISGHTALYWYRQSLGQGPEFLIYFQGTGAADDSGLPNDRFFAVRPEGSVSTLKIQRTERGDSAVYLCASSLTGGGYNEQFFGPGTRLTVL.

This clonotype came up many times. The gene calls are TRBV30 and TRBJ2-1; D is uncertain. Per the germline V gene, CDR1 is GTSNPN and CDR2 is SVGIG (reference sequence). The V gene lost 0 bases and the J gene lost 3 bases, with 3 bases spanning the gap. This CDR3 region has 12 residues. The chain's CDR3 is CAWSVIYNEQFF. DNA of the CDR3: TGTGCCTGGAGTGTAATCTACAATGAGCAGTTCTTC.

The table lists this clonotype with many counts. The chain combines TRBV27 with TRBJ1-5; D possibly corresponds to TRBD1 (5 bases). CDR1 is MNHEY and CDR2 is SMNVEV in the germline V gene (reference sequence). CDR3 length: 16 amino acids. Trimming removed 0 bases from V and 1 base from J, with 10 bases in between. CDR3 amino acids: CASSLSRRGSNQPQHF. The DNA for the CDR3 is TGTGCCAGCAGTTTATCGAGGCGGGGGAGCAATCAGCCCCAGCATTTT.

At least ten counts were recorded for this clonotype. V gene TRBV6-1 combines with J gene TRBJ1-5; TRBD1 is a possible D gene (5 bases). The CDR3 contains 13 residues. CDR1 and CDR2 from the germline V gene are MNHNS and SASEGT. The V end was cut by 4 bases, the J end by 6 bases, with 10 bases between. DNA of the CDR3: TGTGCCAGCAGTGGGGTGGGGGTTCAGCCCCAGCATTTT. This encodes CASSGVGVQPQHF.

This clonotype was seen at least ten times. In nucleotides, the CDR3 is TGCAGTGCTAGCCCCACTAGCGGGAAGGGGACAGATACGCAGTATTTT. Amino acids: CSASPTSGKGTDTQYF. The rearrangement joins TRBV20-1 to TRBJ2-3, with 10 bases lining up with TRBD2. The CDR3 runs to 16 residues. Germline-derived CDR1 and CDR2 are DFQATT and SNEGSKA (reference sequence). V lost 3 bases, J lost 3 bases, and 9 bases stayed unmatched.

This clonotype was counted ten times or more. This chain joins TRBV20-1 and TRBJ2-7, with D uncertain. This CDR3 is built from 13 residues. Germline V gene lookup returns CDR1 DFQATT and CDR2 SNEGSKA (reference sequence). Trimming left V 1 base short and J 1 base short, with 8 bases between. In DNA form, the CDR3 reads TGCAGTGCTAGAGCGTTAGGTTCCTACGAGCAGTACTTC. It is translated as CSARALGSYEQYF.

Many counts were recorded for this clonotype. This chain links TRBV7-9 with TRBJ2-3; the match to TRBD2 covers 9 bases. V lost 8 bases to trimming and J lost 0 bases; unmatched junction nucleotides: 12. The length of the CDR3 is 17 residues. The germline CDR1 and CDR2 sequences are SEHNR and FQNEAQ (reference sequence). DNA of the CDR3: TGTGCCAGCGACTATCTAGGGGGACTAGCAAGCACAGATACGCAGTATTTT. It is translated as CASDYLGGLASTDTQYF. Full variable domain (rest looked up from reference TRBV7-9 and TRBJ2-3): DTGVSQNPRHKITKRGQNVTFRCDPISEHNRLYWYRQTLGQGPEFLTYFQNEAQLEKSRLLSDRFSAERPKGSFSTLEIQRTEQGDSAMYLCASDYLGGLASTDTQYFGPGTRLTVL.

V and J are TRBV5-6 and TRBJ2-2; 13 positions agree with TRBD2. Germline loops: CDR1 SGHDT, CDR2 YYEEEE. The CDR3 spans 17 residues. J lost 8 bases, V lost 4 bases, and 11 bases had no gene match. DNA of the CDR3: TGTGCCAGCAGCACGGGACTAGCGGGAACTCGCGATGGGGAGCTGTTTTTT. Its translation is CASSTGLAGTRDGELFF.

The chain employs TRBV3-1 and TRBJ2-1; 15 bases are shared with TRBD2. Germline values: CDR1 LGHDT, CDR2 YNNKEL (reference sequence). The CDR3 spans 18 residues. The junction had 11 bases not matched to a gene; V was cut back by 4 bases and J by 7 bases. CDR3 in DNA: TGTGCCAGCAGCCCCCTACCCGGACTAGCGGGAGGGCCTAATGAGCAGTTCTTC. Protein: CASSPLPGLAGGPNEQFF.

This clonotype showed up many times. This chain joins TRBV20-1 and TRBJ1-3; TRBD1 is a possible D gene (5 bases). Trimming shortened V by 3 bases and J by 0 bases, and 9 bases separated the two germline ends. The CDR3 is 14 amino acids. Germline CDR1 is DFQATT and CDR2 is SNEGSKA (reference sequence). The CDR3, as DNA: TGCAGTGCTAGTCCCGACAGCTCTGGAAACACCATATATTTT. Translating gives CSASPDSSGNTIYF.

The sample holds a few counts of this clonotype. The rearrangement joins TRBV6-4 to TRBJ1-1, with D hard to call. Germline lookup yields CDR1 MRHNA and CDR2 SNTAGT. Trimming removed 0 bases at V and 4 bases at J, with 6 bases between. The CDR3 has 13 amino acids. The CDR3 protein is CASSDSAGTEAFF. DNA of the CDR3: TGTGCCAGCAGTGACTCGGCCGGCACTGAAGCTTTCTTT.

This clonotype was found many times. CDR3 DNA: TGTGCCAGCAGTAAACTCGGGATCAATGAGCAGTTCTTC. Its translation is CASSKLGINEQFF. The chain links TRBV6-2 or TRBV6-3 to TRBJ2-1; D is possibly TRBD2 (5 bases). Trimming shortened V by 5 bases and J by 6 bases, and 11 bases separated the two germline ends. The CDR3 has 13 residues. Germline CDR1 and CDR2: MNHEY and SVGEGT.

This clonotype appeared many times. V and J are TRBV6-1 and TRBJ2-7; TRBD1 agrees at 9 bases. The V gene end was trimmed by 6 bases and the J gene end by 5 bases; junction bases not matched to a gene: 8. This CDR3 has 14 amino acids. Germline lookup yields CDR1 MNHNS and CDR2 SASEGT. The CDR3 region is CASSPWTGANEQYF. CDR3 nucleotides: TGTGCCAGCAGCCCCTGGACAGGGGCCAACGAGCAGTACTTC.

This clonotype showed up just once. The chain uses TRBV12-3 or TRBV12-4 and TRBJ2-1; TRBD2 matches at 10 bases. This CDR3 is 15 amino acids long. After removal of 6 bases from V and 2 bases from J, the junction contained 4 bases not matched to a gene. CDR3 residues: CASREREGTYNEQFF. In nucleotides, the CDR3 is TGTGCCAGCAGGGAGCGGGAGGGAACCTACAATGAGCAGTTCTTC.

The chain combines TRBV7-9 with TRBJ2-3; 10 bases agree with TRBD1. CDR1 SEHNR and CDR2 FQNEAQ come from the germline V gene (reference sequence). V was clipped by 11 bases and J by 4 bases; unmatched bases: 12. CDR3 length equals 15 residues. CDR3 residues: CAGSRGQGISDTQYF. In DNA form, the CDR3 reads TGTGCCGGAAGTAGGGGACAGGGGATTTCAGATACGCAGTATTTT.

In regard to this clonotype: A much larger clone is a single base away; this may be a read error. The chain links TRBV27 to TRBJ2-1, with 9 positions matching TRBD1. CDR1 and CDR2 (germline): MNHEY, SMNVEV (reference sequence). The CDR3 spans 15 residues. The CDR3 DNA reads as TGTGCCAGCAACGCAGGACAGGGGTCCTACAATGGGCAGTTCTTC. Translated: CASNAGQGSYNGQFF.

CDR3 loop: CASGGWRDEQYF. DNA for the CDR3: TGTGCTAGTGGTGGATGGCGGGACGAGCAGTACTTC. This chain uses TRBV12-5 with TRBJ2-7; the D gene is possibly TRBD2 (5 bases). This CDR3 region has 12 residues. V lost 5 bases to trimming and J lost 5 bases, with 10 bases between them. From germline, CDR1 is LGHNT and CDR2 FRNRAP.

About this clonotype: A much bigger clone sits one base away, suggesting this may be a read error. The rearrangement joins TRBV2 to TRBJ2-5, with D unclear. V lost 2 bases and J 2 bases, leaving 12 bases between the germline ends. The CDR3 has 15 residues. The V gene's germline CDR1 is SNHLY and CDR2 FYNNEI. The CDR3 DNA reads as TGTGCCAGCAGTGAATCTTTGGATTTACAAGAGACCCAGTACTTC. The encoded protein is CASSESLDLQETQYF.

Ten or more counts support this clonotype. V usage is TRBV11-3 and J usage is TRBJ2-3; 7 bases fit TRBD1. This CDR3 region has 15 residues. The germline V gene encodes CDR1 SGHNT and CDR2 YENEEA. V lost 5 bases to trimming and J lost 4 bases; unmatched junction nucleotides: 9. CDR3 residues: CASSPRQGEPDTQYF. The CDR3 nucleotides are TGTGCCAGCAGCCCTCGGCAGGGGGAACCAGATACGCAGTATTTT.

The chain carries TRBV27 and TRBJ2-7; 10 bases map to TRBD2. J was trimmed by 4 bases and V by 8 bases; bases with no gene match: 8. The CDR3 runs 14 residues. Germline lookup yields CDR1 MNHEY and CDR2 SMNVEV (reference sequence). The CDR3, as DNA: TGTGCCAGCCGGAGGACTAGCGGCGGTTACGAGCAGTACTTC. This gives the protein CASRRTSGGYEQYF.

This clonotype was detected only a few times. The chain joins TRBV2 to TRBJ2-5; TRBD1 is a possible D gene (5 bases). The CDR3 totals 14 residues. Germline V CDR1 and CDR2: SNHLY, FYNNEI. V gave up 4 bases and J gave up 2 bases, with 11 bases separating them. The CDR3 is CASSGQTEQETQYF. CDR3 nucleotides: TGTGCCAGCAGTGGGCAGACAGAACAAGAGACCCAGTACTTC.

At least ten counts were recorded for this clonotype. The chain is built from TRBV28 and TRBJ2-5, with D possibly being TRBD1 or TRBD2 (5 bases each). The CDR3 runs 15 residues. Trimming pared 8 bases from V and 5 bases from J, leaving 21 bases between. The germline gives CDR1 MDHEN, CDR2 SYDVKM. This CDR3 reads CASLPSSGRTETQYF. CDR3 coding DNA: TGTGCCAGCCTCCCGTCGTCGGGGCGCACGGAGACCCAGTACTTC.

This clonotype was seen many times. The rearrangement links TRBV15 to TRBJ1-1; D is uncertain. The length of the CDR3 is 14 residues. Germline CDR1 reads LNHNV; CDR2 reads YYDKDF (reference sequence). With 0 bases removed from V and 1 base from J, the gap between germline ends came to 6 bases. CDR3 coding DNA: TGTGCCACCAGCAGAGATCAGGCGAACACTGAAGCTTTCTTT. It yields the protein CATSRDQANTEAFF.

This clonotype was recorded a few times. The CDR3 is CASSFGEKPNEQFF. As DNA, the CDR3 is TGTGCCAGCAGCTTTGGGGAGAAACCCAATGAGCAGTTCTTC. The chain uses TRBV13 and TRBJ2-1, with D perhaps TRBD2 (5 bases). Trimming removed 3 bases from V and 6 bases from J, with 12 bases in between. Germline loops: CDR1 PRHDT, CDR2 FYEKMQ (reference sequence). The CDR3 has 14 amino acids.

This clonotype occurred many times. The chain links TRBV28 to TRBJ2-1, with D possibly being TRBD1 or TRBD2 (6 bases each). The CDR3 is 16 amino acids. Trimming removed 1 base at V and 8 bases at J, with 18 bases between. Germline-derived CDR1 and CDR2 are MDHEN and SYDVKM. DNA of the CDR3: TGTGCCAGCAGTTTATTTACCGGAGGGGGAGTTTATGAGCAGTTCTTC. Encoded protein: CASSLFTGGGVYEQFF.

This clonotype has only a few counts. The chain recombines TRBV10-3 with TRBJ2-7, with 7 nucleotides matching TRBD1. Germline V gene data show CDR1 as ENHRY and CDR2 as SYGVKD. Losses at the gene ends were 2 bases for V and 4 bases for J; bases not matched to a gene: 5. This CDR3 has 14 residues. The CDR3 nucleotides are TGTGCCATCAGTGAGGGGGACAGTTTTTACGAGCAGTACTTC. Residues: CAISEGDSFYEQYF.

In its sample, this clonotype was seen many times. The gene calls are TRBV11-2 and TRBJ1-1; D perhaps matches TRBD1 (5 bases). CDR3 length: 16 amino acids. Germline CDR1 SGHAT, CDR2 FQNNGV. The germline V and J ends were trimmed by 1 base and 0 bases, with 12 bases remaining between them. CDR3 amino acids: CASSLGQMTVNTEAFF. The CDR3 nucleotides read TGTGCCAGCAGCTTAGGTCAGATGACAGTGAACACTGAAGCTTTCTTT.

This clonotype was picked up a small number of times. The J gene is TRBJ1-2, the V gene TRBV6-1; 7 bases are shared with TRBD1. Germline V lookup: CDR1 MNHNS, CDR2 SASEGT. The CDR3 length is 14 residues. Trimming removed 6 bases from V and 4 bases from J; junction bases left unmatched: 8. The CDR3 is CASREEGGGYGYTF. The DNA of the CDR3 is TGTGCCAGCAGGGAGGAAGGGGGCGGCTATGGCTACACCTTC.

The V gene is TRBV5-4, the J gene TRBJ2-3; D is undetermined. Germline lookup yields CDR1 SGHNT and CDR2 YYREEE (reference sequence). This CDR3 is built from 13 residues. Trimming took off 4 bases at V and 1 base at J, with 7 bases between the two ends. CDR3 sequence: CASSKSGTDTQYF. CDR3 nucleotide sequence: TGTGCCAGCAGCAAAAGCGGCACAGATACGCAGTATTTT.

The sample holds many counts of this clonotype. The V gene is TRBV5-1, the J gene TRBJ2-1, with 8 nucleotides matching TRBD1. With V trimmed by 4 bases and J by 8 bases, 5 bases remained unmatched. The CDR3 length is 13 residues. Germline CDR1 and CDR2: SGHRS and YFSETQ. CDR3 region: CASSHQGADEQFF. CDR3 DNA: TGCGCCAGCAGCCACCAGGGGGCCGATGAGCAGTTCTTC.